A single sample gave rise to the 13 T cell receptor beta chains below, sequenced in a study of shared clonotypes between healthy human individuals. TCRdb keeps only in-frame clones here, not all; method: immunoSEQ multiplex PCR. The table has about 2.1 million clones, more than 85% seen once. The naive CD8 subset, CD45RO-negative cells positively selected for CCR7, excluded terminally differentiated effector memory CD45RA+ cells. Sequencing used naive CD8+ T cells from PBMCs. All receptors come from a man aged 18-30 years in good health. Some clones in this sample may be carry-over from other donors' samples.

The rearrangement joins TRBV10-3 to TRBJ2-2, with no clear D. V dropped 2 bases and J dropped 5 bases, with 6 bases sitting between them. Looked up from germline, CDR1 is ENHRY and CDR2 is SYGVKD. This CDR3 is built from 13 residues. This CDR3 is CAISEPLTGELFF. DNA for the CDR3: TGTGCCATCAGTGAGCCCCTTACCGGGGAGCTGTTTTTT.

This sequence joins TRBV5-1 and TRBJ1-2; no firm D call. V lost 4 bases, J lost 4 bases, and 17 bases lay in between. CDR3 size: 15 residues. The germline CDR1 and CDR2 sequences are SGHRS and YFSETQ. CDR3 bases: TGCGCCAGCAGCCCTGGCGGCGGAGGGTTCTATGGCTACACCTTC. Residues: CASSPGGGGFYGYTF.

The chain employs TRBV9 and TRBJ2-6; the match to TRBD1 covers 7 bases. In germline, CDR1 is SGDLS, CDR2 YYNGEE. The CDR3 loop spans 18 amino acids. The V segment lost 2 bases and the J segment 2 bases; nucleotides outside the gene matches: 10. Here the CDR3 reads CASSVLTGLGPGANVLTF. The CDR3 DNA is TGTGCCAGCAGCGTTTTGACAGGGCTGGGCCCTGGGGCCAACGTCCTGACTTTC.

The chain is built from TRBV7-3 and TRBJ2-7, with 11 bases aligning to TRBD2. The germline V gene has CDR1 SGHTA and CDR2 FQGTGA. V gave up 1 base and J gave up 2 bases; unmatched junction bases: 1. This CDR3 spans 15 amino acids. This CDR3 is CASSLNSGRAYEQYF. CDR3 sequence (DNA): TGTGCCAGCAGCTTAAATAGCGGGAGGGCCTACGAGCAGTACTTC.

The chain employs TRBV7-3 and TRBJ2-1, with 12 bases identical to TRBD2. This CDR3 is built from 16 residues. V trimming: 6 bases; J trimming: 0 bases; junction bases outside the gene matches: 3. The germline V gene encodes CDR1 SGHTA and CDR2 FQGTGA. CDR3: CASSSTSGGSYNEQFF. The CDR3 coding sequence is TGTGCCAGCAGTTCGACTAGCGGGGGCTCCTACAATGAGCAGTTCTTC.

The CDR3 loop reads CASSAGTASTDTQYF. In DNA form, the CDR3 reads TGTGCCAGCAGCGCGGGGACAGCTAGCACAGATACGCAGTATTTT. The chain uses TRBV7-3 and TRBJ2-3; weak D call: TRBD1 (7 bases). Trimming shortened V by 5 bases and J by 0 bases, and 12 bases separated the two germline ends. The CDR3 loop spans 15 amino acids. Germline CDR1 is SGHTA and CDR2 is FQGTGA.

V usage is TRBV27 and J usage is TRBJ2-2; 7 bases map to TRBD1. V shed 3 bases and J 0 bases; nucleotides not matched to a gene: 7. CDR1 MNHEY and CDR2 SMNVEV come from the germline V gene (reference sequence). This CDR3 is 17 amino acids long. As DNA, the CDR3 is TGTGCCAGCAGTTTCCGAGGGACAGTATCGAACACCGGGGAGCTGTTTTTT. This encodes CASSFRGTVSNTGELFF.

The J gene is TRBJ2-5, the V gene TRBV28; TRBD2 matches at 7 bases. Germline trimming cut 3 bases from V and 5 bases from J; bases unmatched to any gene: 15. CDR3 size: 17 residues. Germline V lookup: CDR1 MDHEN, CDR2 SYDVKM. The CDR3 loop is CASSFSLSRRESETQYF. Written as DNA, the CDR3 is TGTGCCAGCAGTTTCTCGCTGTCTCGGCGGGAGTCGGAGACCCAGTACTTC.

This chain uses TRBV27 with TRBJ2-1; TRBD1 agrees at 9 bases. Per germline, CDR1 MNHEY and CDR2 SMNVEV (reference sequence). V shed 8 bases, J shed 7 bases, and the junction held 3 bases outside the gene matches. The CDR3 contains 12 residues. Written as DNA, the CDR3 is TGTGCCAGCGGGACAGGGTCGAATGAGCAGTTCTTC. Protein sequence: CASGTGSNEQFF.

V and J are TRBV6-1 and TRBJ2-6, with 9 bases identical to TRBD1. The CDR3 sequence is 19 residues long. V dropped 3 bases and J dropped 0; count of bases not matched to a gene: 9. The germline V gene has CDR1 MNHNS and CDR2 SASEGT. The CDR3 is CASSELPVTGGSGANVLTF. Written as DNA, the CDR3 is TGTGCCAGCAGTGAGCTGCCGGTGACAGGGGGCTCTGGGGCCAACGTCCTGACTTTC.

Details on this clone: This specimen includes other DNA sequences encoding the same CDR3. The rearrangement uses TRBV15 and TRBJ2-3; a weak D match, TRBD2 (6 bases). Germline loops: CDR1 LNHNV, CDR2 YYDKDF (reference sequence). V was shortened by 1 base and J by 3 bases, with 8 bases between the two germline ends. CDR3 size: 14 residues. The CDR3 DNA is TGTGCCACCAGCAGAGCGGGAGCAACAGATACGCAGTATTTT. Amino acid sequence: CATSRAGATDTQYF.

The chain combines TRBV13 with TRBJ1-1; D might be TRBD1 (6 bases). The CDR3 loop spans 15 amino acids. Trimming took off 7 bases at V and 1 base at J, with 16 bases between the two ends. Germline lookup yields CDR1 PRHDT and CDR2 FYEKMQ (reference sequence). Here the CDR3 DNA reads TGTGCCAGCACCCACAACTGGGGGCCGAACACTGAAGCTTTCTTT. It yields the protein CASTHNWGPNTEAFF.

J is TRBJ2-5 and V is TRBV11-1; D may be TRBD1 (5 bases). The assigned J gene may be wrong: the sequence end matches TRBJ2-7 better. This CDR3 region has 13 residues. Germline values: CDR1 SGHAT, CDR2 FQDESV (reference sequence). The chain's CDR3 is CASSWFEGDEQYF. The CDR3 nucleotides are TGTGCCAGCAGCTGGTTCGAAGGGGACGAGCAGTACTTC.